This T cell receptor beta chain was documented in a study of sequential checkpoint blockade in melanoma. Study as a whole: Each arm's sequence ended with maintenance nivolumab.

Treatment in this sample: randomized to nivolumab then ipilimumab (arm A) or the reverse (arm B). None of the patients previously received DNA-damaging chemotherapy. Sequenced by immunoSEQ multiplex PCR; TCRdb stores in-frame clones only, minus some. This table holds some 19,000 clones, around 83% found once. CDR1 and CDR2 (germline): MGHRA, YSYEKL. The CDR3 spans 13 residues. V lost 1 base and J 5 bases, leaving 6 bases between the germline ends. The source is a human donor with melanoma. The chain links TRBV4-1 to TRBJ2-1; D is unresolved. The sample in question was CD8+ T cells sorted from blood (inferred from file names), obtained from a patient given nivolumab and ipilimumab in sequence. The CDR3 sequence is CASSQGAHNEQFF. CDR3 sequence (DNA): TGCGCCAGCAGCCAAGGGGCCCACAATGAGCAGTTCTTC.